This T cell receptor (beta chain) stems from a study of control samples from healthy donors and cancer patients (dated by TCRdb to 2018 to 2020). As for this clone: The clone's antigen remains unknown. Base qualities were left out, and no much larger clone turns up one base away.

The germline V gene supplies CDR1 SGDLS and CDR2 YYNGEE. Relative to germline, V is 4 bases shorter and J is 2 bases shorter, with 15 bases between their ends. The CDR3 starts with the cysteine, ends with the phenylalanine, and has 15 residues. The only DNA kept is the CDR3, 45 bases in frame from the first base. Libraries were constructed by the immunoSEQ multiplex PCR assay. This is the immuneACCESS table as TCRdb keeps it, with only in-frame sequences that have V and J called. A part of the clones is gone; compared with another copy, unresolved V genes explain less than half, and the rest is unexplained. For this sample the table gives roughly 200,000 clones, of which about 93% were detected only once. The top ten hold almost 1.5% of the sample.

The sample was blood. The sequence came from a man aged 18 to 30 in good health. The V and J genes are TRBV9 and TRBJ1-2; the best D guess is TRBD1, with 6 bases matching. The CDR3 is CASSMTTGTNYGYTF. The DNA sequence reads TGTGCCAGCAGCATGACCACCGGGACAAACTATGGCTACACCTTC.